This T cell receptor beta chain was sequenced for a study of siplizumab effects on memory and regulatory T cells. Study observations and caveats: An assignable naive or memory phenotype was lacking in roughly 75-95% of proliferating CD4+ or CD8+ clones. There appeared to be greater diversity in naive T cells than in memory cells, and naive T cells seemed major contributors to the alloresponse. Alloreactive sequences tracing back to unstimulated CD4+ memory cells fell significantly with siplizumab. Left unconfirmed was the suppressive function of proliferating Tregs from siplizumab cultures.

This clone was counted a single time. Its antigen remains unknown. The V end was cut by 6 bases, the J end by 0 bases, with 12 bases between. The CDR3 totals 15 residues. The germline CDR1 and CDR2 sequences are SNHLY and FYNNEI. The data were produced by immunoSEQ multiplex PCR, yet TCRdb's version contains in-frame clones alone and is incomplete. The table lists around 100,000 clones, 94% of them singletons. This chain links TRBV2 with TRBJ2-1; a possible D gene is TRBD2 (5 bases). The clonotype was recovered from a human donor in good health. Specimen: non-Treg CD4+ T cells sorted from blood. The CDR3 protein is CASSLSGSSYNEQFF. CDR3 in DNA: TGTGCCAGCAGCCTCTCGGGGAGCTCCTACAATGAGCAGTTCTTC.